This T cell receptor beta chain came from a study of cytotoxic CD8 clonotypes in ibrutinib-treated CLL. Here immunoSEQ multiplex PCR was the method, and the copy in TCRdb shows in-frame clones only, minus some. The sample comprises under 200,000 clones, roughly 86% of which are singletons, and roughly 2% rests with the top ten. The CDR3 extends over 16 amino acids. The germline V gene has CDR1 SGHNT and CDR2 YENEEA. Trimming removed 5 bases at V and 8 bases at J, with 21 bases between. The starting material was PBMCs, obtained after 12 months of ibrutinib treatment. This clonotype originated in a human donor with chronic lymphocytic leukemia. This chain links TRBV11-3 with TRBJ1-4; D gene unclear. The CDR3 DNA reads TGTGCCAGCAGCCCCCCGTCTTCGGTGGGTACGGAAAAACTGTTTTTT. Translation gives CASSPPSSVGTEKLFF. Full variable domain (missing parts from reference TRBV11-3 and TRBJ1-4): EAGVVQSPRYKIIEKKQPVAFWCNPISGHNTLYWYLQNLGQGPELLIRYENEEAVDDSQLPKDRFSAERLKGVDSTLKIQPAELGDSAVYLCASSPPSSVGTEKLFFGSGTQLSVL.